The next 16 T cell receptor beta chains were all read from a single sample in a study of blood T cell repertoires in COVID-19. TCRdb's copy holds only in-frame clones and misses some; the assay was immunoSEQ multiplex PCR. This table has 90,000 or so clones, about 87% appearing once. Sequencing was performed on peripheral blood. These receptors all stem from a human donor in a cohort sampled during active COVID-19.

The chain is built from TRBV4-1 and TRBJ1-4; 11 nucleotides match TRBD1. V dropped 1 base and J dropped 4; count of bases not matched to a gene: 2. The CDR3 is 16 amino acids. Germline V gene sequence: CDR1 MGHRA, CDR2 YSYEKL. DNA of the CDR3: TGCGCCAGCAGCCAAGGGGGACAGGGGGTTAATGAAAAACTGTTTTTT. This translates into CASSQGGQGVNEKLFF.

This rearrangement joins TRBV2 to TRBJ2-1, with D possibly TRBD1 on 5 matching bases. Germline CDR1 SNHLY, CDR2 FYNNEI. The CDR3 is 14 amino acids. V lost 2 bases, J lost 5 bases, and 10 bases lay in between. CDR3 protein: CASSEYGHDNEQFF. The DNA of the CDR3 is TGTGCCAGCAGTGAATACGGACACGACAATGAGCAGTTCTTC.

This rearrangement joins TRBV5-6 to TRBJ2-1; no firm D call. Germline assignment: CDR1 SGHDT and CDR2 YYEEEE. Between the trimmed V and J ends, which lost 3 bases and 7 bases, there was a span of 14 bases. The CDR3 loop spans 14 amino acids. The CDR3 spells CASSSPLAENEQFF. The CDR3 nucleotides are TGTGCCAGCAGCTCCCCATTGGCGGAGAATGAGCAGTTCTTC.

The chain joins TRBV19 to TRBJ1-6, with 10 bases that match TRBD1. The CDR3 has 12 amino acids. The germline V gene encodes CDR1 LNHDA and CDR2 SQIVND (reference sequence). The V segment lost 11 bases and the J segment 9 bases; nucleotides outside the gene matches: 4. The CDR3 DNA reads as TGTGCCTCCCGGACAGGGGGTTCACCCCTCCACTTT. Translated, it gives CASRTGGSPLHF.

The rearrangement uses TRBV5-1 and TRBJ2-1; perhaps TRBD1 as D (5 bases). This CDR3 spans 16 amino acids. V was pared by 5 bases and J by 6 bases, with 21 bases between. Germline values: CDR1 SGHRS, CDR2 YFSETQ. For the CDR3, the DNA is TGCGCCAGCAGTCAATCCGGGTGGACACAGTCCAATGAGCAGTTCTTC. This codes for CASSQSGWTQSNEQFF.

CDR3 coding DNA: TGCGCCAGCAGCCAGGTGGGCCCCAACTATGGCTACACCTTC. It translates to CASSQVGPNYGYTF. The V and J genes are TRBV10-2 and TRBJ1-2; D gene unclear. Trimming left V 6 bases short and J 2 bases short, with 13 bases between. Germline-derived CDR1 and CDR2 are WSHSY and SAAADI. CDR3 size: 14 residues.

CDR3 DNA sequence: TGTGCCAGCACCCCTACCCGATCGGAGCTGTTTTTT. As protein: CASTPTRSELFF. The V and J genes are TRBV2 and TRBJ2-2; no firm D call. Germline values: CDR1 SNHLY, CDR2 FYNNEI. With 7 bases removed from V and 10 bases from J, the gap between germline ends came to 13 bases. The CDR3 is made up of 12 amino acids.

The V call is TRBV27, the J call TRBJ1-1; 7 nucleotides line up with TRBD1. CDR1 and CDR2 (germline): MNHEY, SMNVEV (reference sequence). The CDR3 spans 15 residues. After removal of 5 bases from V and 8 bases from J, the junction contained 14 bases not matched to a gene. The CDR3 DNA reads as TGTGCCAGCAGTCGATGGACAGGAGGCAACGCGGAAGCTTTCTTT. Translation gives CASSRWTGGNAEAFF.

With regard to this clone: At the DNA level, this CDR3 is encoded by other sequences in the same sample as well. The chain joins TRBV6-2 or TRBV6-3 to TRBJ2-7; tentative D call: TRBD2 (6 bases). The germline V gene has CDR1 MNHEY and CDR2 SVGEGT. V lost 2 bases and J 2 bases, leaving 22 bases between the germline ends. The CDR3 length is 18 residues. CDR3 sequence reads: CASSYQRNPSGLAYEQYF. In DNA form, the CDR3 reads TGTGCCAGCAGTTACCAGCGAAACCCCAGCGGGTTGGCCTACGAGCAGTACTTC.

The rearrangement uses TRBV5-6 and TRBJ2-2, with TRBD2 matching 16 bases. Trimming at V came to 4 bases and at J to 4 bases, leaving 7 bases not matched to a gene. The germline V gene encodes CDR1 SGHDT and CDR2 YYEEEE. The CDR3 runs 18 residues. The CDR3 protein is CASSAGTSGRGLTGELFF. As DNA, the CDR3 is TGTGCCAGCAGCGCGGGGACTAGCGGGAGGGGACTCACCGGGGAGCTGTTTTTT.

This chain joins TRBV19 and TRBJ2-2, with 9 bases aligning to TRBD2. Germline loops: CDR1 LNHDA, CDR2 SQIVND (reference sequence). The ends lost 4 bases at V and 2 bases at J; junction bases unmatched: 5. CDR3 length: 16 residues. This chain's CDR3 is CASSTLAGANTGELFF. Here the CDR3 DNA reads TGTGCCAGTAGTACCTTAGCGGGAGCAAACACCGGGGAGCTGTTTTTT.

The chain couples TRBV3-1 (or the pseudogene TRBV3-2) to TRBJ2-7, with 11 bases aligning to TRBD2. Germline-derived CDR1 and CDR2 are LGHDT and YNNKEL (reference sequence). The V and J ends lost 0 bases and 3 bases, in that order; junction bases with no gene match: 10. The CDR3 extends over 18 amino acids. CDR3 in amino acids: CASSQDAPGLAGLYEQYF. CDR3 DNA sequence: TGTGCCAGCAGCCAAGATGCCCCCGGACTAGCGGGTCTCTACGAGCAGTACTTC.

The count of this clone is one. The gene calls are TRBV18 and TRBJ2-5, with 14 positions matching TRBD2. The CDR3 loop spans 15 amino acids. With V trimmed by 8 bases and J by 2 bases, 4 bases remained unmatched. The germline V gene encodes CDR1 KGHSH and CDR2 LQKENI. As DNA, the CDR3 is TGTGCCAGCGCCCGACTAGCGGGAGGGCAAGAGACCCAGTACTTC. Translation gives CASARLAGGQETQYF.

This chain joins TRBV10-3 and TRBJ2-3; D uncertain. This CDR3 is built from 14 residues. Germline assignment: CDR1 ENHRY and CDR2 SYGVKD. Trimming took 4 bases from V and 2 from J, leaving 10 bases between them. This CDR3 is CAISVRSVTDTQYF. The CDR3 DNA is TGTGCCATCAGTGTGCGTTCCGTCACAGATACGCAGTATTTT.

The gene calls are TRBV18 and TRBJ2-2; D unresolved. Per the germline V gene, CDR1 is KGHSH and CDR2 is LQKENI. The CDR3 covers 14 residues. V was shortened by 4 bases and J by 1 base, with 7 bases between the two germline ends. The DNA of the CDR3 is TGTGCCAGCTCACTCCGACAGAACACCGGGGAGCTGTTTTTT. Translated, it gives CASSLRQNTGELFF.

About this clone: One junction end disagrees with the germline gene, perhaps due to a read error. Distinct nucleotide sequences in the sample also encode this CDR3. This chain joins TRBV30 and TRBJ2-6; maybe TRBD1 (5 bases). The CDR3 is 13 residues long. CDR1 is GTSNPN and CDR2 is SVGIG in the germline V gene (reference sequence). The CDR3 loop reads CAWTTAGANVLTF. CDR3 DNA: TGTGCCTGGACGACAGCTGGGGCTAACGTCCTGACTTTC.